A single sample is the source of the 13 T cell receptor beta chains below, sequenced in a study of Graves' ophthalmopathy and Graves' hyperthyroidism. Amplification targeted the TCR beta CDR3 regions, with RNA transcripts as the source material. The first round was an RT-PCR with HTBI primers, and the second round was a multiplex PCR. In TCRdb, the multiplex PCR reads were re-called with MiXCR into one record per CDR3 protein. The sample contains fewer than 600,000 distinct CDR3 sequences, around an eighth of which appear only once. Specimen: blood. These receptors all stem from a woman in her twenties or thirties with Graves' ophthalmopathy.

This clonotype was recorded at least ten times. V and J are TRBV19 and TRBJ2-7, with 7 bases identical to TRBD1. This CDR3 region has 13 residues. The germline V gene encodes CDR1 LNHDA and CDR2 SQIVND (reference sequence). The V and J ends lost 5 bases and 6 bases, in that order; junction bases with no gene match: 7. The DNA for the CDR3 is TGTGCCAGTAGTCCAGGACAGGCGTCCGAGCAGTACTTC. Translated: CASSPGQASEQYF. The whole variable domain, filled in from reference TRBV19 and TRBJ2-7, reads DGGITQSPKYLFRKEGQNVTLSCEQNLNHDAMYWYRQDPGQGLRLIYYSQIVNDFQKGDIAEGYSVSREKKESFPLTVTSAQKNPTAFYLCASSPGQASEQYFGPGTRLTVT.

In its sample, this clonotype was seen many times. This chain uses TRBV24-1 with TRBJ2-2; perhaps TRBD2 as D (6 bases). Per the germline V gene, CDR1 is KGHDR and CDR2 is SFDVKD. The V gene lost 7 bases and the J gene lost 3 bases, with 14 bases spanning the gap. The CDR3 runs to 15 residues. The CDR3 region has the DNA TGTGCCACCAGGGAGGGAAGGGGAGACACCGGGGAGCTGTTTTTT. Encoded protein: CATREGRGDTGELFF.

This clonotype was counted ten times or more. This chain connects TRBV15 to TRBJ1-2; D unresolved. The CDR3 is 14 residues long. Germline V CDR1 and CDR2: LNHNV, YYDKDF (reference sequence). V dropped 8 bases and J dropped 8 bases, with 21 bases sitting between them. The CDR3 DNA is TGTGCCACCGCCATGAGCGGCCGCTCGAGGGGCTACACCTTC. Encoded protein: CATAMSGRSRGYTF.

This clonotype was recorded at least ten times. The chain links TRBV6-5 to TRBJ2-7, with 12 bases matching TRBD2. Germline V gene data show CDR1 as MNHEY and CDR2 as SVGAGI. The J segment lost 4 bases and the V segment lost 7 bases, leaving 5 bases of the junction unmatched. This CDR3 has 14 residues. The CDR3 nucleotides are TGTGCCAGCATTCGACTAGCGGGAGAGTACGAGCAGTACTTC. Translation: CASIRLAGEYEQYF.

This sequence joins TRBV4-1 and TRBJ1-3, with TRBD1 identical over 7 bases. The CDR3 spans 18 residues. Trimming took 1 base from V and 0 from J; bases not matched to a gene: 9. Germline V lookup: CDR1 MGHRA, CDR2 YSYEKL. CDR3 amino acids: CASSQGDRSSSSGNTIYF. In DNA, the CDR3 is TGCGCCAGCAGCCAAGGGGACAGAAGCAGCTCCTCTGGAAACACCATATATTTT.

This clonotype was detected a few times. The chain employs TRBV6-1 and TRBJ2-4; TRBD1 is a possible D gene (6 bases). The CDR3 runs 16 residues. V was cut by 6 bases and J by 1 base, with 16 bases left in between. CDR1 and CDR2 from the germline V gene are MNHNS and SASEGT. The CDR3 sequence: CASRTGQPGAKNIQYF. The DNA of the CDR3 is TGTGCCAGCAGGACAGGACAACCTGGGGCCAAAAACATTCAGTACTTC.

At least ten counts were recorded for this clonotype. This chain joins TRBV27 and TRBJ1-1, with D maybe TRBD1 (5 bases). Germline CDR1 and CDR2: MNHEY and SMNVEV (reference sequence). This CDR3 contains 14 residues. V lost 3 bases to trimming and J lost 5 bases, with 13 bases between them. CDR3 sequence (DNA): TGTGCCAGCAGTTTTGCCAGGGCGGGGACTGAAGCTTTCTTT. Translated, it gives CASSFARAGTEAFF.

In this sample, this clonotype turned up many times. The chain carries TRBV14 and TRBJ2-5; D call uncertain. Germline values: CDR1 SGHDN, CDR2 FVKESK. Trimming removed 2 bases at V and 5 bases at J, with 9 bases between. This CDR3 is built from 13 residues. Here the CDR3 reads CASSQLGWETQYF. The CDR3 nucleotides are TGTGCCAGCAGCCAACTGGGGTGGGAGACCCAGTACTTC.

Ten or more counts support this clonotype. The chain couples TRBV24-1 to TRBJ1-5; D is uncertain. V was clipped by 4 bases and J by 9 bases, with 12 bases between them. Germline V gives CDR1 KGHDR, CDR2 SFDVKD. CDR3 size: 13 residues. The DNA of the CDR3 is TGTGCCACCAGTGAGGTCCCGGTTCTGCCCCAGCATTTT. Its translation: CATSEVPVLPQHF.

This clonotype was seen at least ten times. This rearrangement joins TRBV12-5 to TRBJ2-2, with D possibly called TRBD1 or TRBD2 (5 bases each). Germline V gene sequence: CDR1 LGHNT, CDR2 FRNRAP. There are 14 residues in the CDR3. V was cut by 2 bases and J by 6 bases, with 10 bases left in between. The CDR3 sequence: CASGLLRGAGELFF. The CDR3 bases are TGTGCTAGTGGTTTGCTACGAGGGGCCGGGGAGCTGTTTTTT.

The table lists this clonotype with many counts. This chain uses TRBV29-1 with TRBJ2-7; TRBD1 aligns across 7 bases. J was trimmed by 2 bases and V by 6 bases; bases with no gene match: 16. The germline CDR1 and CDR2 sequences are SQVTM and ANQGSEA. This CDR3 comprises 16 residues. As DNA, the CDR3 is TGCAGCGTCCAACTTGCGGCGGACAGGAGTACCTACGAGCAGTACTTC. Translated, it gives CSVQLAADRSTYEQYF.

This clonotype was counted between two and nine times. V and J are TRBV12-3 or TRBV12-4 and TRBJ2-7; D gene ambiguous. The CDR3 loop spans 13 amino acids. The ends were cut back, 5 bases at V and 6 bases at J, with 14 bases in the middle. Here the CDR3 DNA reads TGTGCCAGCAGTCCCGTGGTCAAGGGCGAGCAGTACTTC. Translated, it gives CASSPVVKGEQYF.

This chain joins TRBV4-1 and TRBJ2-7, with D possibly matching TRBD2 (7 bases). The CDR3 is made up of 18 amino acids. Germline CDR1 and CDR2: MGHRA and YSYEKL. Trimming removed 1 base at V and 3 bases at J, with 22 bases between. The CDR3 region is CASSQVHPIGGPGYEQYF. In DNA form, the CDR3 reads TGCGCCAGCAGCCAAGTTCATCCCATCGGGGGGCCCGGCTACGAGCAGTACTTC.